This entry lists 29 T cell receptor beta chains sequenced from one sample in a study of T cell repertoires in cytomegalovirus infection. MiXCR was run by TCRdb on the reads, yielding one entry per CDR3 protein. The sample consists of around 120,000 distinct CDR3 sequences, roughly a quarter of them appearing once. Their specific antigens are unknown. The sequenced material came from PBMCs, sequenced either directly or after in vitro stimulation (not recorded which). The receptor set was obtained from a human donor in good health (CMV status not recorded). Some clones in this sample may be carry-over from other donors' samples.

The chain has TRBV18 and TRBJ2-3, with 9 bases matching TRBD2. V lost 4 bases to trimming and J lost 4 bases; unmatched junction nucleotides: 9. CDR3 size: 16 residues. Germline values: CDR1 KGHSH, CDR2 LQKENI. In DNA form, the CDR3 reads TGTGCCAGCTCACAGTATGAGCGGGAGGCCTCAGATACGCAGTATTTT. As protein: CASSQYEREASDTQYF.

This clonotype was seen repeatedly, ten times or more. J is TRBJ2-1 and V is TRBV7-2; D tentatively fits TRBD1 or TRBD2 (5 bases each). Between the trimmed V and J ends, which lost 5 bases and 15 bases, there was a span of 17 bases. Germline CDR1 reads SGHTA; CDR2 reads FQGNSA. CDR3 length: 12 amino acids. The DNA for the CDR3 is TGTGCCAGCAGCCCTGGGACCCGGGTCTTGTTCTTC. Residues: CASSPGTRVLFF.

This clonotype was observed a few times. The chain recombines TRBV19 with TRBJ2-1; the match to TRBD2 covers 7 bases. This CDR3 spans 18 amino acids. The V and J ends lost 0 bases and 1 base, in that order; junction bases with no gene match: 9. Germline V gene lookup returns CDR1 LNHDA and CDR2 SQIVND (reference sequence). CDR3 protein: CASSIELGGGRSYNEQFF. The CDR3 coding sequence is TGTGCCAGTAGTATAGAACTTGGAGGCGGGAGATCCTACAATGAGCAGTTCTTC.

This clonotype showed up just a few times. The chain combines TRBV27 with TRBJ1-2; D call uncertain. This CDR3 is built from 13 residues. The V end was cut by 3 bases, the J end by 3 bases, with 8 bases between. From germline, CDR1 is MNHEY and CDR2 SMNVEV (reference sequence). CDR3 DNA: TGTGCCAGCAGTTTGATCCCGGACTATGGCTACACCTTC. It encodes CASSLIPDYGYTF.

The V and J genes are TRBV7-2 and TRBJ2-7; TRBD2 matches 7 bases. CDR1 and CDR2 (germline): SGHTA, FQGNSA. The CDR3 has 14 residues. V lost 5 bases, J lost 0 bases, and 4 bases stayed unmatched. CDR3 in amino acids: CASSPSGNSYEQYF. CDR3 sequence (DNA): TGTGCCAGCAGCCCAAGCGGGAACTCCTACGAGCAGTACTTC.

The chain couples TRBV19 to TRBJ2-5, with 7 bases matching TRBD2. In germline, CDR1 is LNHDA, CDR2 SQIVND (reference sequence). The CDR3 loop spans 13 amino acids. V shed 3 bases and J 3 bases; nucleotides not matched to a gene: 1. CDR3 loop: CASSMGGKETQYF. CDR3 DNA: TGTGCCAGTAGTATGGGGGGGAAAGAGACCCAGTACTTC. The variable domain in full, completed from reference TRBV19 and TRBJ2-5, reads DGGITQSPKYLFRKEGQNVTLSCEQNLNHDAMYWYRQDPGQGLRLIYYSQIVNDFQKGDIAEGYSVSREKKESFPLTVTSAQKNPTAFYLCASSMGGKETQYFGPGTRLLVL.

This chain connects TRBV7-2 to TRBJ2-1; D possibly corresponds to TRBD2 (6 bases). Germline values: CDR1 SGHTA, CDR2 FQGNSA. Trimming cost V 5 bases and J 12 bases, with 14 bases left between them. This CDR3 spans 12 amino acids. The CDR3 spells CASSPYSEGQFF. The CDR3, as DNA: TGTGCCAGCAGCCCCTATTCGGAGGGGCAGTTCTTC.

This sequence joins TRBV3-1 and TRBJ2-7; D is unclear. This CDR3 comprises 15 residues. V was clipped by 2 bases and J by 1 base, with 12 bases between them. Looked up from germline, CDR1 is LGHDT and CDR2 is YNNKEL (reference sequence). CDR3 residues: CASSQSLGRSYEQYF. The CDR3 DNA sequence: TGTGCCAGCAGCCAATCCCTCGGACGGTCCTACGAGCAGTACTTC.

This clonotype was counted at least ten times. J is TRBJ2-3 and V is TRBV7-2; D is uncertain. The CDR3 contains 15 residues. Germline CDR1 and CDR2: SGHTA and FQGNSA. V was clipped by 1 base and J by 2 bases, with 10 bases between them. The CDR3 bases are TGTGCCAGCAGCTTAGGATCGGTCTCCACAGATACGCAGTATTTT. This translates into CASSLGSVSTDTQYF.

This clonotype was detected many times. The chain is built from TRBV11-2 and TRBJ2-3, with D maybe TRBD2 (6 bases). The CDR3 spans 15 residues. Germline CDR1 is SGHAT and CDR2 is FQNNGV. The V gene lost 5 bases and the J gene lost 0 bases, with 12 bases spanning the gap. The CDR3 sequence: CASSPLGGSTDTQYF. As DNA, the CDR3 is TGTGCCAGCAGCCCGCTTGGGGGGAGCACAGATACGCAGTATTTT. The whole variable domain, remainder taken from reference TRBV11-2 and TRBJ2-3, is EAGVAQSPRYKIIEKRQSVAFWCNPISGHATLYWYQQILGQGPKLLIQFQNNGVVDDSQLPKDRFSAERLKGVDSTLKIQPAKLEDSAVYLCASSPLGGSTDTQYFGPGTRLTVL.

This clonotype was seen repeatedly, ten times or more. V gene TRBV11-3 combines with J gene TRBJ1-6, with D uncertain. The germline V gene encodes CDR1 SGHNT and CDR2 YENEEA. V gave up 8 bases and J gave up 7 bases, with 15 bases separating them. This CDR3 contains 14 residues. The CDR3 nucleotides are TGTGCCAGCTCCAGGAGATTGAGCAATTCACCCCTCCACTTT. This gives the protein CASSRRLSNSPLHF.

This clonotype was seen ten or more times. This chain links TRBV7-2 with TRBJ1-5; 9 bases are a match to TRBD1. The junction had 5 bases not matched to a gene; V was cut back by 5 bases and J by 3 bases. CDR3 size: 15 residues. Germline values: CDR1 SGHTA, CDR2 FQGNSA. CDR3 region: CASSAQGAYNQPQHF. The DNA for the CDR3 is TGTGCCAGCAGCGCACAGGGGGCTTACAATCAGCCCCAGCATTTT.

This clonotype has ten or more counts. The V gene is TRBV27, the J gene TRBJ2-1; D ambiguous. V was clipped by 3 bases and J by 4 bases, with 1 base between them. The germline V gene has CDR1 MNHEY and CDR2 SMNVEV (reference sequence). There are 11 residues in the CDR3. This CDR3 is CASSFYNEQFF. The CDR3 bases are TGTGCCAGCAGTTTTTACAATGAGCAGTTCTTC.

This clonotype has a handful of counts. This chain joins TRBV27 and TRBJ2-1; D not certain. Trimming pared 6 bases from V and 7 bases from J, leaving 10 bases between. CDR3 length: 12 amino acids. Germline values: CDR1 MNHEY, CDR2 SMNVEV (reference sequence). CDR3 in amino acids: CASSRASNEQFF. CDR3 bases: TGTGCCAGCAGCCGGGCTAGTAATGAGCAGTTCTTC.

Ten or more counts support this clonotype. The chain links TRBV7-2 to TRBJ1-5; 7 positions agree with TRBD1. CDR1 SGHTA and CDR2 FQGNSA come from the germline V gene. This CDR3 comprises 13 residues. J gave up 7 bases and V 5 bases, and 5 bases lay outside the gene matches. The CDR3 coding sequence is TGTGCCAGCAGCGAGCGGGACAGCCAGCCCCAGCATTTT. Translating it yields CASSERDSQPQHF.

In this sample, this clonotype turned up a few times. The chain links TRBV27 to TRBJ2-1; D is unclear. This CDR3 is built from 11 residues. Germline V gene sequence: CDR1 MNHEY, CDR2 SMNVEV (reference sequence). V lost 10 bases and J lost 6, with 10 bases in between. The CDR3, as DNA: TGTGCCACCGCGAAAGGCAATGAGCAGTTCTTC. Encoded protein: CATAKGNEQFF.

The chain uses TRBV12-3 or TRBV12-4 and TRBJ1-2, with 12 bases lining up with TRBD1. The CDR3 totals 16 residues. Unmatched junction bases numbered 5, after V lost 2 bases and J lost 4 bases. The CDR3 DNA reads as TGTGCCAGCAGTTTAAGCGGGACAGGGGGCGTCTATGGCTACACCTTC. Protein product: CASSLSGTGGVYGYTF.

This clonotype was counted ten times or more. This chain links TRBV7-8 with TRBJ2-6, with TRBD1 identical over 7 bases. CDR1 SGHVS and CDR2 FQNEAQ come from the germline V gene. This CDR3 comprises 17 residues. Unmatched junction bases numbered 17, after V lost 11 bases and J lost 4 bases. The CDR3 DNA sequence: TGTGCCTTTTCGAGTGGGACAGACCCCGTAGGGGCCAACGTCCTGACTTTC. This translates into CAFSSGTDPVGANVLTF.

CDR3 region: CASSVRVAGEGETQYF. CDR3 in DNA: TGTGCCAGCAGCGTAAGGGTAGCGGGAGAGGGAGAGACCCAGTACTTC. The chain combines TRBV9 with TRBJ2-5, with 9 bases fitting TRBD2. The CDR3 has 16 amino acids. J was trimmed by 4 bases and V by 1 base; bases with no gene match: 8. Germline assignment: CDR1 SGDLS and CDR2 YYNGEE.

This clonotype was observed a handful of times. V gene TRBV20-1 combines with J gene TRBJ2-1; D may match TRBD1 or TRBD2 (6 bases each). CDR1 and CDR2 from the germline V gene are DFQATT and SNEGSKA (reference sequence). The CDR3 runs to 13 residues. Between the trimmed V and J ends, which lost 2 bases and 8 bases, there was a span of 13 bases. The CDR3 reads CSARIGGGDEQFF. The CDR3 bases are TGCAGTGCTAGAATCGGGGGCGGGGATGAGCAGTTCTTC.

The chain uses TRBV5-4 and TRBJ2-1; D not certain. Trimming removed 4 bases at V and 3 bases at J, with 14 bases between. CDR3 length equals 15 residues. Germline V gene sequence: CDR1 SGHNT, CDR2 YYREEE (reference sequence). CDR3 sequence reads: CASSIGSHHYNEQFF. As DNA, the CDR3 is TGTGCCAGCAGCATAGGTTCACACCACTACAATGAGCAGTTCTTC.

This clonotype appeared a few times. The rearrangement uses TRBV7-3 and TRBJ2-5; the D is unclear. Looked up from germline, CDR1 is SGHTA and CDR2 is FQGTGA. The CDR3 has 16 residues. V was shortened by 2 bases and J by 1 base, with 14 bases between the two germline ends. The DNA for the CDR3 is TGTGCCAGCAGCTTATTCGGGCAGGCCGCCCAAGAGACCCAGTACTTC. Protein sequence: CASSLFGQAAQETQYF. Full variable domain (rest looked up from reference TRBV7-3 and TRBJ2-5): GAGVSQTPSNKVTEKGKYVELRCDPISGHTALYWYRQSLGQGPEFLIYFQGTGAADDSGLPNDRFFAVRPEGSVSTLKIQRTERGDSAVYLCASSLFGQAAQETQYFGPGTRLLVL.

This clonotype was observed a handful of times. This sequence joins TRBV28 and TRBJ2-5; D gene uncertain. V lost 7 bases to trimming and J lost 3 bases, with 12 bases between them. Germline CDR1 and CDR2: MDHEN and SYDVKM. CDR3 length: 13 amino acids. The CDR3 DNA is TGTGCCAGCATAACCGGCGGTAAAGAGACCCAGTACTTC. Residues: CASITGGKETQYF.

Ten or more counts support this clonotype. This chain uses TRBV11-3 with TRBJ1-5; D not resolved. CDR3 size: 15 residues. Germline loops: CDR1 SGHNT, CDR2 YENEEA. Trimming took 2 bases from V and 0 from J, leaving 8 bases between them. The CDR3 sequence is CASSLIGYSNQPQHF. Written as DNA, the CDR3 is TGTGCCAGCAGCTTAATTGGTTATAGCAATCAGCCCCAGCATTTT.

This chain links TRBV2 with TRBJ2-2; D is undetermined. Deletions cut 3 bases from V and 7 bases from J, with 6 bases between. Germline values: CDR1 SNHLY, CDR2 FYNNEI. CDR3 length: 12 amino acids. The CDR3 DNA is TGTGCCAGCAGTGAGTTGGACGGGGAGCTGTTTTTT. The encoded protein is CASSELDGELFF.

The chain couples TRBV12-5 to TRBJ2-2, with 7 bases fitting TRBD2. V was clipped by 6 bases and J by 5 bases; unmatched bases: 9. This CDR3 contains 15 residues. The germline CDR1 and CDR2 sequences are LGHNT and FRNRAP. Here the CDR3 DNA reads TGTGCTAGTGGGCCCTTGGGAGGGCCAACCGGGGAGCTGTTTTTT. Its translation: CASGPLGGPTGELFF.

This clonotype was counted once. The rearrangement joins TRBV30 to TRBJ2-1, with 7 nucleotides matching TRBD1. V was pared by 4 bases and J by 6 bases, with 9 bases of the junction left unmatched. This CDR3 is 14 amino acids long. CDR1 is GTSNPN and CDR2 is SVGIG in the germline V gene (reference sequence). The CDR3 DNA reads TGTGCCTGGAACCTAGGGGGCCTCGGCAATGAGCAGTTCTTC. Translated, it gives CAWNLGGLGNEQFF.

This clonotype was seen a handful of times. The chain uses TRBV12-3 or TRBV12-4 and TRBJ1-4; maybe TRBD1 (5 bases). Trimming shortened V by 6 bases and J by 4 bases, and 9 bases separated the two germline ends. The CDR3 is 13 residues long. Here the CDR3 DNA reads TGTGCCAGCAGGCGACAGATTAATGAAAAACTGTTTTTT. Translating gives CASRRQINEKLFF.

This clonotype was seen many times. This rearrangement joins TRBV7-6 to TRBJ1-4; D not resolved. V lost 5 bases, J lost 8 bases, and 12 bases lay in between. There are 13 residues in the CDR3. Looked up from germline, CDR1 is SGHVS and CDR2 is FNYEAQ. Here the CDR3 reads CASSGRFNEKLFF. As DNA, the CDR3 is TGTGCCAGCAGCGGCCGCTTTAACGAAAAACTGTTTTTT.